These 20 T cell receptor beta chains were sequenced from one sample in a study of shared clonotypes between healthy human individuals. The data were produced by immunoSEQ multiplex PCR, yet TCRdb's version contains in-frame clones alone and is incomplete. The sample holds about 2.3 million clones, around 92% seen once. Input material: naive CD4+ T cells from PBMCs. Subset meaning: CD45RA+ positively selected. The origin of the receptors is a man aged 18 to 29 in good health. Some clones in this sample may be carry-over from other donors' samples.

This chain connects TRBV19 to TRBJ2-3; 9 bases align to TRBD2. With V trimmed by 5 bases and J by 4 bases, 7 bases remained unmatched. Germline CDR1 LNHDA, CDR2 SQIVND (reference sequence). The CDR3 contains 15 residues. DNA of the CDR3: TGTGCCAGTAGTTTAGCGGGAGTCGGTTCAGATACGCAGTATTTT. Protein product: CASSLAGVGSDTQYF.

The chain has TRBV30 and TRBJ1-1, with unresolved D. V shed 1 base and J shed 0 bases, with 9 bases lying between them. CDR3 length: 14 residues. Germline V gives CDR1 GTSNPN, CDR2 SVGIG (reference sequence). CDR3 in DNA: TGTGCCTGGAGTGGGGTGCAGATGAACACTGAAGCTTTCTTT. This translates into CAWSGVQMNTEAFF.

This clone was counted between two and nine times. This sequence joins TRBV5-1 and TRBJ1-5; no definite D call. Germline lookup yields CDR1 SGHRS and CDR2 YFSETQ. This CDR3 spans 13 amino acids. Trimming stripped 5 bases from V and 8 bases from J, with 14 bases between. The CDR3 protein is CASRNNLREPQHF. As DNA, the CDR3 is TGCGCCAGCAGAAACAACCTTCGGGAGCCCCAGCATTTT.

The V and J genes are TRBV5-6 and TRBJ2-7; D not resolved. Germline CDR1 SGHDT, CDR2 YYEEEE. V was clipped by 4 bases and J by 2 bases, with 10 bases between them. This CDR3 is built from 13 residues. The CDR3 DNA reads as TGTGCCAGCAGCCTTCTCAGCACCTACGAGCAGTACTTC. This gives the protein CASSLLSTYEQYF.

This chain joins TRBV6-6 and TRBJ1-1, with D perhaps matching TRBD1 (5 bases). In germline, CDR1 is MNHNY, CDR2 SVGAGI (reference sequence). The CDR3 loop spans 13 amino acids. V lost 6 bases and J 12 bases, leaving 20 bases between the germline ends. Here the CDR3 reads CASSQGDQNRPFF. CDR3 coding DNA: TGTGCCAGCAGCCAGGGCGACCAAAACCGTCCTTTCTTT.

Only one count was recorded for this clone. The CDR3, as DNA: TGTGCCAGTAGTATTAGCGGAGCTGGCTCATCGGCCCAGTACTTC. It codes for CASSISGAGSSAQYF. The V gene is TRBV19, the J gene TRBJ2-5; D might be TRBD2 (6 bases). CDR1 LNHDA and CDR2 SQIVND come from the germline V gene (reference sequence). V shed 3 bases and J shed 9 bases, with 20 bases lying between them. CDR3 size: 15 residues. The entire variable domain, with the rest obtained from reference TRBV19 and TRBJ2-5, is as follows: DGGITQSPKYLFRKEGQNVTLSCEQNLNHDAMYWYRQDPGQGLRLIYYSQIVNDFQKGDIAEGYSVSREKKESFPLTVTSAQKNPTAFYLCASSISGAGSSAQYFGPGTRLLVL.

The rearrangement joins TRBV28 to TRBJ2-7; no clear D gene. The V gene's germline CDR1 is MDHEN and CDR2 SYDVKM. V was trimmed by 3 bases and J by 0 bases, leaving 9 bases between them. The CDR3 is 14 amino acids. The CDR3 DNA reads TGTGCCAGCAGTTTGCACAGAAACTCCTACGAGCAGTACTTC. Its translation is CASSLHRNSYEQYF.

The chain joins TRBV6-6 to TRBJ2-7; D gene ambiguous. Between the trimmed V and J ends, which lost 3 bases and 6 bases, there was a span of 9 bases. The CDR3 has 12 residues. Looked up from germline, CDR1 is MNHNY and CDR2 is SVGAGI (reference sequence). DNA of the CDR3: TGTGCCAGCAGTTATAGGACGGGCGAGCAGTACTTC. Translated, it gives CASSYRTGEQYF.

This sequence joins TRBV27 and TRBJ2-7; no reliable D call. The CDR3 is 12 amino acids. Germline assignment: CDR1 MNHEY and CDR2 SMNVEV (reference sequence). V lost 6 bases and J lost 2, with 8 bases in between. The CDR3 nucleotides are TGTGCCAGCAGCCGGTTGGCCTACGAGCAGTACTTC. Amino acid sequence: CASSRLAYEQYF.

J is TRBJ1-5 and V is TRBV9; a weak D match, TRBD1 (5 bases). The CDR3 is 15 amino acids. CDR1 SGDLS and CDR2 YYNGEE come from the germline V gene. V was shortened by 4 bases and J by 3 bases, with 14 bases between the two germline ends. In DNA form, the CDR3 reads TGTGCCAGCAGCCCCGGAAGGGGAGCCAATCAGCCCCAGCATTTT. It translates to CASSPGRGANQPQHF. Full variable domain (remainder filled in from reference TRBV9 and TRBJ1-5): DSGVTQTPKHLITATGQRVTLRCSPRSGDLSVYWYQQSLDQGLQFLIQYYNGEERAKGNILERFSAQQFPDLHSELNLSSLELGDSALYFCASSPGRGANQPQHFGDGTRLSIL.

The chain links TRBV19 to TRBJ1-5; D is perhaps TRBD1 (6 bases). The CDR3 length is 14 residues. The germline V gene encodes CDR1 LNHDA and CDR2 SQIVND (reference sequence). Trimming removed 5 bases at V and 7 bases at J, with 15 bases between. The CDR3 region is CASSPLPRGQPQHF. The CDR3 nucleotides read TGTGCCAGTAGTCCCCTCCCAAGGGGGCAGCCCCAGCATTTT.

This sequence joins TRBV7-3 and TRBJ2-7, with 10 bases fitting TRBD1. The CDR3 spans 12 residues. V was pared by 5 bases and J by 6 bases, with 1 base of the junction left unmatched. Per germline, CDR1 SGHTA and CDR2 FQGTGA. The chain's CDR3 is CASSDRGREQYF. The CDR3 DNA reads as TGTGCCAGCAGCGACAGGGGGCGCGAGCAGTACTTC.

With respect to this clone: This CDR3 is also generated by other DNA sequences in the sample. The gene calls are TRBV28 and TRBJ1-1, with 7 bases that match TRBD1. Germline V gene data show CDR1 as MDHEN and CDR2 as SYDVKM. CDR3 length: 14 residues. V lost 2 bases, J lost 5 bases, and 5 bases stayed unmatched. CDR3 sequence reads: CASSLRGRGTEAFF. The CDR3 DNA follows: TGTGCCAGCAGTTTAAGGGGGCGAGGGACTGAAGCTTTCTTT.

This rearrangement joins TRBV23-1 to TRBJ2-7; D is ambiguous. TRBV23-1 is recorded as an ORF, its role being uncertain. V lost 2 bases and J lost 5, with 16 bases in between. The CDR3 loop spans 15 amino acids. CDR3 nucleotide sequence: TGCGCCAGCAGTCAACTCGCGCAGGTCGCGCACGAGCAGTACTTC. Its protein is CASSQLAQVAHEQYF.

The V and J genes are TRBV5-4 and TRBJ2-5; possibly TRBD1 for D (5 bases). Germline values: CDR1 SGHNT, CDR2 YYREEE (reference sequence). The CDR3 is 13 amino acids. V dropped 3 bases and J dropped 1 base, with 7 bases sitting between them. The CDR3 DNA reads TGTGCCAGCAGCTGGCAGGGCCAAGAGACCCAGTACTTC. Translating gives CASSWQGQETQYF. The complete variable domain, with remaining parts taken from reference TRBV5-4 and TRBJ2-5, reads ETGVTQSPTHLIKTRGQQVTLRCSSQSGHNTVSWYQQALGQGPQFIFQYYREEENGRGNFPPRFSGLQFPNYSSELNVNALELDDSALYLCASSWQGQETQYFGPGTRLLVL.

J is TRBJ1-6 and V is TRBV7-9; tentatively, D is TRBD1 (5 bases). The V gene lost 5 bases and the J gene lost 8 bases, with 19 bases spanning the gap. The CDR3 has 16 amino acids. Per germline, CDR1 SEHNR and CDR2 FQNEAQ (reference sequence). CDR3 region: CASSRHRTKLDSPLHF. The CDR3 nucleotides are TGTGCCAGCAGCCGACACAGGACCAAGTTGGATTCACCCCTCCACTTT.

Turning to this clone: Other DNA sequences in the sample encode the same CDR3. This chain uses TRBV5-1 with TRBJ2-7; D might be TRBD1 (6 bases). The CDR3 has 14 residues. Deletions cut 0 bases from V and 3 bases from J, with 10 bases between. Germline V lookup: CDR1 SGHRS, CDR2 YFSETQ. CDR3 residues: CASSLGQANYEQYF. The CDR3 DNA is TGCGCCAGCAGCTTGGGACAGGCAAACTACGAGCAGTACTTC.

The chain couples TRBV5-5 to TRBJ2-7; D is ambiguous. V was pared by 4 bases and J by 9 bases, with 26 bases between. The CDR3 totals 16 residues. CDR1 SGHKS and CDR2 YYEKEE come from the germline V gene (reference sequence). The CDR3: CASSPELMVNIRWQYF. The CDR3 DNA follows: TGTGCCAGCAGCCCCGAATTAATGGTTAATATTAGGTGGCAGTACTTC.

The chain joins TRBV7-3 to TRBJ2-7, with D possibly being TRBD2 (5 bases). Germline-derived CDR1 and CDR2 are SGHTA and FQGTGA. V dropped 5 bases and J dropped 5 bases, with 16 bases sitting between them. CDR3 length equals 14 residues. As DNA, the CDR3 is TGTGCCAGCAGCCCTTCAGGAGGTCCCCACGAGCAGTACTTC. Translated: CASSPSGGPHEQYF.

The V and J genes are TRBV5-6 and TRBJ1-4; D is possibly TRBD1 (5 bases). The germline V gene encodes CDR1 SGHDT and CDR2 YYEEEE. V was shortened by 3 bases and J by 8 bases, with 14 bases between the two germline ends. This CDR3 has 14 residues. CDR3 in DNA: TGTGCCAGCAGCTCGACCCGTAAGGGGGAAAAACTGTTTTTT. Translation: CASSSTRKGEKLFF.